Presented here are 14 T cell receptor beta chains from one specimen sequenced in a study of T-cell reconstitution after alpha-beta-depleted transplantation in children listed by TCRdb under 2016. The library was produced with PCR. The listed sequencing device is Illumina HiSeq 2500. Molecular barcoding was employed in the preparation of TCR libraries, with unique molecular identifiers being used to normalize TCRbeta repertoire quantification. In-frame beta chains were kept once TCRdb had trimmed the public reads at Q25 with fastp and called clones with MiXCR. Identical CDR3 proteins give one entry, which carries the most common genes and DNA. The sample profile shows roughly 500,000 distinct CDR3 sequences; roughly 18% of them were found once. Together, the top ten hold about 3.1% of the sample. The sequences come from PBMCs from the stem cell graft donor, collected from the stem cell graft. These TCRs come from a human donor who donated a stem cell graft to a child with acute lymphoblastic leukemia.

The V and J genes are TRBV15 and TRBJ2-1; no clear D gene. This CDR3 region has 16 residues. The germline V gene has CDR1 LNHNV and CDR2 YYDKDF (reference sequence). V lost 5 bases and J 3 bases, leaving 17 bases between the germline ends. The DNA for the CDR3 is TGTGCCACCAGCGGGATAAAGGGCGGCTACTACAATGAGCAGTTCTTC. Its translation: CATSGIKGGYYNEQFF.

V gene TRBV27 combines with J gene TRBJ2-7; D unresolved. CDR3 length: 13 amino acids. The V end lost 0 bases, the J end lost 4 bases, and 7 bases lay between the germline ends. Germline V gene lookup returns CDR1 MNHEY and CDR2 SMNVEV (reference sequence). This CDR3 is CASSLSITYEQYF. The CDR3 bases are TGTGCCAGCAGTTTATCCATAACGTACGAGCAGTACTTC.

This clonotype was counted a few times. The rearrangement uses TRBV12-3 or TRBV12-4 and TRBJ2-1, with TRBD2 identical over 10 bases. This CDR3 has 15 amino acids. The V segment lost 6 bases and the J segment 6 bases; nucleotides outside the gene matches: 8. CDR3 bases: TGTGCCAGCAGGAGACCTAGCGGGAGCGGCAATGAGCAGTTCTTC. Translation gives CASRRPSGSGNEQFF.

The V and J genes are TRBV6-5 and TRBJ2-7; 8 nucleotides match TRBD1. V shed 8 bases and J 0 bases; nucleotides not matched to a gene: 6. Germline loops: CDR1 MNHEY, CDR2 SVGAGI. The CDR3 length is 14 residues. Here the CDR3 DNA reads TGTGCCAGCTTCGGACAGGGAAGCTCCTACGAGCAGTACTTC. Translated: CASFGQGSSYEQYF.

This clonotype occurred a few times. V usage is TRBV24-1 and J usage is TRBJ1-2; possibly TRBD1 for D (6 bases). The CDR3 has 14 residues. Germline CDR1 reads KGHDR; CDR2 reads SFDVKD. Trimming removed 4 bases at V and 4 bases at J, with 12 bases between. The CDR3 protein is CATSDLGGVYGYTF. The CDR3 DNA reads as TGTGCCACCAGTGACCTCGGGGGCGTCTATGGCTACACCTTC.

CDR3 residues: CAWKGGLGTGELFF. In DNA form, the CDR3 reads TGTGCCTGGAAGGGGGGCCTAGGCACCGGGGAGCTGTTTTTT. The rearrangement links TRBV30 to TRBJ2-2; tentatively, D is TRBD1 or TRBD2 (6 bases each). In germline, CDR1 is GTSNPN, CDR2 SVGIG (reference sequence). The V and J ends lost 4 bases and 4 bases respectively, with 13 bases between them. This CDR3 spans 14 amino acids.

This chain uses TRBV18 with TRBJ2-7; 7 bases align to TRBD1. The CDR3 loop spans 14 amino acids. The germline CDR1 and CDR2 sequences are KGHSH and LQKENI. Trimming cost V 6 bases and J 2 bases; bases outside gene matches: 7. CDR3 amino acids: CASSGTVEAYEQYF. CDR3 in DNA: TGTGCCAGCTCCGGGACAGTGGAGGCCTACGAGCAGTACTTC.

This clonotype was counted a few times. V is TRBV15 and J is TRBJ1-2; TRBD1 is a possible D gene (6 bases). CDR1 and CDR2 from the germline V gene are LNHNV and YYDKDF (reference sequence). V lost 1 base and J lost 7, with 13 bases in between. The CDR3 runs 14 residues. CDR3 protein: CATSRAGVHPGYTF. For the CDR3, the DNA is TGTGCCACCAGCAGAGCAGGGGTCCACCCTGGCTACACCTTC.

The table lists this clonotype with a few counts. This chain links TRBV12-3 or TRBV12-4 with TRBJ1-1; D possibly corresponds to TRBD1 (5 bases). V gave up 2 bases and J gave up 6 bases, with 10 bases separating them. The CDR3 spans 13 residues. The CDR3 sequence is CASSLTLGAEAFF. The CDR3 DNA follows: TGTGCCAGCAGTTTAACTCTGGGGGCTGAAGCTTTCTTT.

The chain is built from TRBV5-1 and TRBJ2-3, with TRBD2 matching over 9 bases. The germline V gene has CDR1 SGHRS and CDR2 YFSETQ. CDR3 size: 16 residues. V was clipped by 2 bases and J by 4 bases; unmatched bases: 8. CDR3 nucleotide sequence: TGCGCCAGCAGCTTCTTTAGCGGGAGCCCCCCAGATACGCAGTATTTT. It translates to CASSFFSGSPPDTQYF.

The CDR3 region has the DNA TGTGCCAGCAGCGGAGGGTTCGAGACCCAGTACTTC. Amino acids: CASSGGFETQYF. The V call is TRBV14, the J call TRBJ2-5; the D gene is possibly TRBD2 (6 bases). CDR1 is SGHDN and CDR2 is FVKESK in the germline V gene. CDR3 length equals 12 residues. The V end lost 5 bases, the J end lost 5 bases, and 9 bases lay between the germline ends.

The rearrangement uses TRBV5-1 and TRBJ1-2; no clear D. V shed 0 bases and J shed 3 bases, with 9 bases lying between them. CDR1 SGHRS and CDR2 YFSETQ come from the germline V gene. The CDR3 covers 14 residues. The CDR3 here is CASSLDNRYYGYTF. The CDR3, as DNA: TGCGCCAGCAGCTTGGATAACAGATACTATGGCTACACCTTC.

This rearrangement joins TRBV9 to TRBJ2-1; D not certain. Deletions cut 0 bases from V and 9 bases from J, with 10 bases between. Germline CDR1 SGDLS, CDR2 YYNGEE. The CDR3 sequence is 13 residues long. The DNA for the CDR3 is TGTGCCAGCAGCGTAGCTTCCACAACTGAGCAGTTCTTC. Translation: CASSVASTTEQFF.

The V gene is TRBV5-1, the J gene TRBJ2-5; 8 nucleotides line up with TRBD1. CDR1 is SGHRS and CDR2 is YFSETQ in the germline V gene. V gave up 3 bases and J gave up 1 base; unmatched junction bases: 5. The CDR3 is 15 residues long. This CDR3 reads CASSSQGQAQETQYF. The CDR3, as DNA: TGCGCCAGCAGCTCCCAGGGACAGGCCCAAGAGACCCAGTACTTC.